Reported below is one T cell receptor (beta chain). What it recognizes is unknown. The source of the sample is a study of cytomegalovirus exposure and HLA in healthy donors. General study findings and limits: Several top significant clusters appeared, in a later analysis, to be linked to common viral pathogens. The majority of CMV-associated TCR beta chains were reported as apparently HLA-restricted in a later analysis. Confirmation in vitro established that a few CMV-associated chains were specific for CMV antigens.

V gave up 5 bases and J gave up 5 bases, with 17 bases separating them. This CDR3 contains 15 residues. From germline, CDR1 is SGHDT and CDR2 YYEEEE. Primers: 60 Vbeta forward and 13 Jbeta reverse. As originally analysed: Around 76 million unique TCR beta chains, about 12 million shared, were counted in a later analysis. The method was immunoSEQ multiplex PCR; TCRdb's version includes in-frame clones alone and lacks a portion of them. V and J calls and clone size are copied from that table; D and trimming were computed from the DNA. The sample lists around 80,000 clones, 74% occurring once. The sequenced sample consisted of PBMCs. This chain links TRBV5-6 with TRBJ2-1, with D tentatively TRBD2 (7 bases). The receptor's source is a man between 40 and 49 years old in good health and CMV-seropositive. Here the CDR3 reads CASRGGLARHNEQFF. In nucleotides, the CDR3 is TGTGCCAGCAGGGGGGGGCTAGCGAGACACAATGAGCAGTTCTTC. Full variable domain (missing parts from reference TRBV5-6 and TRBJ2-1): DAGVTQSPTHLIKTRGQQVTLRCSPKSGHDTVSWYQQALGQGPQFIFQYYEEEERQRGNFPDRFSGHQFPNYSSELNVNALLLGDSALYLCASRGGLARHNEQFFGPGTRLTVL.